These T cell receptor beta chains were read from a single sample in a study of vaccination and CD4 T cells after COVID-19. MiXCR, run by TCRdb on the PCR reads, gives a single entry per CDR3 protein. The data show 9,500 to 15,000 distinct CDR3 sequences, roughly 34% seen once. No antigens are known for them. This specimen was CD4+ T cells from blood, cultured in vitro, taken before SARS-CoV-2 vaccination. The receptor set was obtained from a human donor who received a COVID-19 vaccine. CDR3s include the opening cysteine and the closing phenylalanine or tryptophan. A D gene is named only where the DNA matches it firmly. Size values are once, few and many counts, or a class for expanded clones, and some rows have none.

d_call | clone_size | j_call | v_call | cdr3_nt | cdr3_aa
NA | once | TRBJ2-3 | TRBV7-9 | TGTGCCAGCAGCTTAGGAGCAGGGATCACAGATACGCAGTATTTT | CASSLGAGITDTQYF
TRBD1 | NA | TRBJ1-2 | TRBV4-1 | TGCGCCAGCAGCCAAGAAGTACGCGGGACAGGGTCTTCTGGCTACACCTTC | CASSQEVRGTGSSGYTF
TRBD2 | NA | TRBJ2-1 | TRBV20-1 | TGCAGTGCTAGCGGGCCTAGCGGGGTAATCTCCTACAATGAGCAGTTCTTC | CSASGPSGVISYNEQFF
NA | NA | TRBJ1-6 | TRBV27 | TGTGCCAGCAGTTTATCGTCCAGGGCTACTATCTCCTATAATTCACCCCTCCACTTT | CASSLSSRATISYNSPLHF
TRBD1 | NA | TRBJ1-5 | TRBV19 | TGTGCCAGTAGTGTCCAGGACAGGGAACATCAGCCCCAGCATTTT | CASSVQDREHQPQHF
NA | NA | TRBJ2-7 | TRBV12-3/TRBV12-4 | TGTGCCAGCAGTTTCGGCGGGGGCCTCTACGAGCAGTACTTC | CASSFGGGLYEQYF
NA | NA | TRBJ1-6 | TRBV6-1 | TGTGCCAGCAGACTCGGGACCGGCGGATCCTATAATTCACCCCTCCACTTT | CASRLGTGGSYNSPLHF
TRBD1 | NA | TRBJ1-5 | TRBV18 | TGTGCCAGCTCACCACCGGACAGGGTATGGCCCCAGCATTTT | CASSPPDRVWPQHF
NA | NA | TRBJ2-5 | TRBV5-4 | TGTGCCAGCAGCTTGATCGGGTCGAGGCAGGGTGGTGAGACCCAGTACTTC | CASSLIGSRQGGETQYF
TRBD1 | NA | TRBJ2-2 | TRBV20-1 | TGCAGTGGTCGGGCAGGGGGCGCAGGGGGGGAGCTGTTTTTT | CSGRAGGAGGELFF
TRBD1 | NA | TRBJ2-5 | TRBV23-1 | TGCGCCAGCAGTCAATCTCCTTGGGACAGGGAACAGACCCAGTACTTC | CASSQSPWDREQTQYF
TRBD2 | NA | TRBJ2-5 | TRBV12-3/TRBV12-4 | TGTGCCAGCAGTTTAGAAGGTGGGATGGTAGCGGGGGGGCCAAACCAAGAGACCCAGTACTTC | CASSLEGGMVAGGPNQETQYF
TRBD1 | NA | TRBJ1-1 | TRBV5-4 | TGTGCCAGCAGCCAGGGACAGGGGTTAAGGGGTACTGAAGCTTTCTTT | CASSQGQGLRGTEAFF
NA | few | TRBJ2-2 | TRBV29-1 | TGCAGCGTCCAAAAGGGTGGAGGATCCGGGGAGCTGTTTTTT | CSVQKGGGSGELFF
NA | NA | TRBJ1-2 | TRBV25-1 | TGTGCCAGCAGTGAATATTATGGCTACACCTTC | CASSEYYGYTF
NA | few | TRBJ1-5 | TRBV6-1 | TGTGCCAGCTTAGACAGTAGCAATCAGCCCCAGCATTTT | CASLDSSNQPQHF
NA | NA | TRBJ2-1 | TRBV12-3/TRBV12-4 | TGTGCCAGCAGTTTATACTATGAGCAGTTCTTC | CASSLYYEQFF
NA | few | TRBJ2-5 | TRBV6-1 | TGTGCCAGCAGGCGGGACACCACTTACCAAGAGACCCAGTACTTC | CASRRDTTYQETQYF
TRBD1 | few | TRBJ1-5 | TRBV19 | TGTGCCAGTAGTATACGGGGGACAGGGGGCAATCAGCCCCAGCATTTT | CASSIRGTGGNQPQHF
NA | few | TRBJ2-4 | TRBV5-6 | TGTGCCAGCAGCTTGGGGGGGAACATTCAGTACTTC | CASSLGGNIQYF
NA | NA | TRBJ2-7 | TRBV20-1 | TGCAGTGTAACTACCCCCGGGACTCTGTACGAGCAGTACTTC | CSVTTPGTLYEQYF
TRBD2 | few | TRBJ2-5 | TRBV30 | TGTGCCTGGACCTCCGGGACTACCTGGCAGACCCAGTACTTC | CAWTSGTTWQTQYF
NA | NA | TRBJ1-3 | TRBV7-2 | TGTGCCAGCAGCTTGACTAATGGAAACACCATATATTTT | CASSLTNGNTIYF
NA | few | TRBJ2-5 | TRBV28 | TGTGCCAGCAGCTTCCTTCGTTGGGCCGAGACCCAGTACTTC | CASSFLRWAETQYF
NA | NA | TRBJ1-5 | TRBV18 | TGTGCCAGCTCACCGGGGGGTGGGCAGCCCCAGCATTTT | CASSPGGGQPQHF
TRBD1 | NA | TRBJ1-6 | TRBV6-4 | TGTGCCAGCAATGGGCTCTGGGACAGGGCCCCTTCACCCCTCCACTTT | CASNGLWDRAPSPLHF
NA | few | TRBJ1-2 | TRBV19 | TGTGCCAGTAAAAAGCCGGGACGGAATAACTATGGCTACACCTTC | CASKKPGRNNYGYTF
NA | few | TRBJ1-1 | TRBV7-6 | TGTGCCAGCAGCTTAACGTACAGGAACACTGAAGCTTTCTTT | CASSLTYRNTEAFF
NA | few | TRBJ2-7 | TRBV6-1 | TGTGCCAGCAGTGCGTCGGGGTCCTGGGCCGAGCAGTACTTC | CASSASGSWAEQYF
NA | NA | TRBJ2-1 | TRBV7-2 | TGTGCCAGCAGCTTAGATGGGTTGGCGGTGTCCTACAATGAGCAGTTCTTC | CASSLDGLAVSYNEQFF
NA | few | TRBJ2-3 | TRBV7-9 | TGTGCCAGCAGCTTAGCAGACCCATTCCAGGCGCAGTATTTT | CASSLADPFQAQYF
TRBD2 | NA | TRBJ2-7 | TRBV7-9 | TGTGCCAGCAGCTTAGGACTAGCGTACGAGCAGTACTTC | CASSLGLAYEQYF
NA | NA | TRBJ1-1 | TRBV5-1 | TGCGCCAGCAGGTTCGTCCAGGGTGAAGCTTTCTTT | CASRFVQGEAFF
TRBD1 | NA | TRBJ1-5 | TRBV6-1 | TGTGCCAGCAGAGGAACAGGGGCCAATCAGCCCCAGCATTTT | CASRGTGANQPQHF
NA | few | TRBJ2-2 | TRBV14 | TGTGCCAGCAGCCAAGCGAGGGACTCCGGGGAGCTGTTTTTT | CASSQARDSGELFF
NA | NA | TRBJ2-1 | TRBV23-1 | TGCGCCAGCAGCCACAAGGAAAGCTCCTACAATGAGCAGTTCTTC | CASSHKESSYNEQFF
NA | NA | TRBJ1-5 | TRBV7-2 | TGTGCCAGCAGCTTGAGGGGGTTTGGCAATCAGCCCCAGCATTTT | CASSLRGFGNQPQHF
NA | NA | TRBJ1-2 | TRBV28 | TGTGCCAGCAGTTTTTCTGGACACCGACGCACTAACTATGGCTACACCTTC | CASSFSGHRRTNYGYTF
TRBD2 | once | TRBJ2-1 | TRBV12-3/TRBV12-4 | TGTGCCAGCAGTTTAGGGCTAGCGGGGGACTCCTACAATGAGCAGTTCTTC | CASSLGLAGDSYNEQFF
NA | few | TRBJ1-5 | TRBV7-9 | TGTGCCAGCAGCTTAGACGGGTATCAGCCCCAGCATTTT | CASSLDGYQPQHF
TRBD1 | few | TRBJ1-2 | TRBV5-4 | TGTGCCAGCAGCTTGGACGACAGGGGGCTGCAATTTGGCGACACCTTC | CASSLDDRGLQFGDTF
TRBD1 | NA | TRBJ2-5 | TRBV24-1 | TGTGCCACCAGTCAGTTTGAGTGGGACAGGGGGTTGGAGACCCAGTACTTC | CATSQFEWDRGLETQYF
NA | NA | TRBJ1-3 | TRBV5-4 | TGTGCCAGCAGCTTGGGGCCGGACAGAACGGATGCCACCATATATTTT | CASSLGPDRTDATIYF
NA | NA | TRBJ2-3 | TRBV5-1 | TGCGCCAGCAGCTTGGAGCAGGGCACAGATACGCAGTATTTT | CASSLEQGTDTQYF
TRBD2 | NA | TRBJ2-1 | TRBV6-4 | TGTGCCAGCAGGAGCGGGGGAATAGATGAGCAGTTCTTC | CASRSGGIDEQFF
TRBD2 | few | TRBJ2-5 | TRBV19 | TGTGCCAGTAGCTCTAGCGGGGGGGCCTTACGTGGGAGATCGGAGACCCAGTACTTC | CASSSSGGALRGRSETQYF
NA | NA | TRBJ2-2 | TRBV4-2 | TGTGCCAGCAGCCCAGAGAGGGCAGGTCTGTTTGTCGGGGAGCTGTTTTTT | CASSPERAGLFVGELFF
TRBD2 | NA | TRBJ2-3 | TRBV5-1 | TGCGCCAGCAGCTCTTACGGGGGGGGGCGAGATACGCAGTATTTT | CASSSYGGGRDTQYF
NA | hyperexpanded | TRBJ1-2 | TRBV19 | TGTGCCAGTAGTATCATGGGTCGGTCCTATGGCTACACCTTC | CASSIMGRSYGYTF
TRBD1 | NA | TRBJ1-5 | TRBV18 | TGTGCCAGCTCGCGGACAGGGATACAGCCCCAGCATTTT | CASSRTGIQPQHF
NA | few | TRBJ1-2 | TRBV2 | TGTGCCAGCAGTCAAAACCCAACCGGACGGATTAACTATGGCTACACCTTC | CASSQNPTGRINYGYTF
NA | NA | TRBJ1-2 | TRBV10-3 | TGTGCCATCAGTGAGTCGGGGGGGCGAGGCTACACCTTC | CAISESGGRGYTF
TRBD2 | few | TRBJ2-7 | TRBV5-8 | TGTGCCAGCAGCTTGTTGTATAGAAGCGGGGGTACCTACGAGCAGTACTTC | CASSLLYRSGGTYEQYF
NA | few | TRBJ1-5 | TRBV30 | TGTGCCTGGAGTGAGGGGCTTAGCAATCAGCCCCAGCATTTT | CAWSEGLSNQPQHF
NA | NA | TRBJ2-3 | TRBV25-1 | TGTGCCAGCAGTGAATATATTCCCGGGGCGTACACAGATACGCAGTATTTT | CASSEYIPGAYTDTQYF
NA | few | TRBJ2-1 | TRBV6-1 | TGTGCCAGCAGTGAACCGATAGGCGATGAGCAGTTCTTC | CASSEPIGDEQFF